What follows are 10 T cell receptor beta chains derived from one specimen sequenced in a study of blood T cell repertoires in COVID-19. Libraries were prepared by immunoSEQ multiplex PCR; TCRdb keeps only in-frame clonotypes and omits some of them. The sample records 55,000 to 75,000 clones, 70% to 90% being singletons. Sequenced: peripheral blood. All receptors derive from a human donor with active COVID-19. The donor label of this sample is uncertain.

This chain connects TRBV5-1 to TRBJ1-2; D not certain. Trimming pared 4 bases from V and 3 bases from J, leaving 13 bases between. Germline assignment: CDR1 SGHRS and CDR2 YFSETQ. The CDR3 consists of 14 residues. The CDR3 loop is CASSNRLRDYGYTF. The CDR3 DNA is TGCGCCAGCAGCAACCGTCTTCGGGACTATGGCTACACCTTC.

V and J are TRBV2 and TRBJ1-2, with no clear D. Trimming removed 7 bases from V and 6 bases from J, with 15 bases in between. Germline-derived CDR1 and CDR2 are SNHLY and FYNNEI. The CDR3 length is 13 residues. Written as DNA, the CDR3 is TGTGCCAGCATCGTGCGGCAGTTAGATGGCTACACCTTC. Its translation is CASIVRQLDGYTF.

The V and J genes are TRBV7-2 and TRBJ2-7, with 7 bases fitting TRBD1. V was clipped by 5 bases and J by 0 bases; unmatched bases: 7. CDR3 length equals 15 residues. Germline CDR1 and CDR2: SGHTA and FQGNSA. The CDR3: CASSPTGQSSYEQYF. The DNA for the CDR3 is TGTGCCAGCAGCCCTACGGGACAGAGCTCCTACGAGCAGTACTTC. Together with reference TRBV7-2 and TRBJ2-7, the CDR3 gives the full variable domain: GAGVSQSPSNKVTEKGKDVELRCDPISGHTALYWYRQSLGQGLEFLIYFQGNSAPDKSGLPSDRFSAERTGGSVSTLTIQRTQQEDSAVYLCASSPTGQSSYEQYFGPGTRLTVT.

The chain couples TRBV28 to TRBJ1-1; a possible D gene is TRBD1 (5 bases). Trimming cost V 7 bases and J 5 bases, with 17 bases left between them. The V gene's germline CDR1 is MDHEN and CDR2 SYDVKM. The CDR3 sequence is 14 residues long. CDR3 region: CASIPAGGTTEAFF. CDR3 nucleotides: TGTGCCAGCATCCCGGCGGGGGGTACTACTGAAGCTTTCTTT.

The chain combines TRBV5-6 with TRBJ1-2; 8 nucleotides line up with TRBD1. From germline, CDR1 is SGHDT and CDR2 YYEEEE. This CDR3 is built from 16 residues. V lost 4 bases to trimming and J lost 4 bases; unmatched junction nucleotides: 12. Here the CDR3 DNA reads TGTGCCAGCAGCAGACCCCGCAGGGGGCGATCCTATGGCTACACCTTC. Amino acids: CASSRPRRGRSYGYTF.

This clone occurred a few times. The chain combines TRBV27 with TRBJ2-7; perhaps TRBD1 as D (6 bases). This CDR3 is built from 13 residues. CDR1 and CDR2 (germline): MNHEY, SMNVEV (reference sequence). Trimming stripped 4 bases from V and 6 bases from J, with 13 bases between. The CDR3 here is CASSSLDRFEQYF. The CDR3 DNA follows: TGTGCCAGCAGTTCCCTTGACAGGTTCGAGCAGTACTTC.

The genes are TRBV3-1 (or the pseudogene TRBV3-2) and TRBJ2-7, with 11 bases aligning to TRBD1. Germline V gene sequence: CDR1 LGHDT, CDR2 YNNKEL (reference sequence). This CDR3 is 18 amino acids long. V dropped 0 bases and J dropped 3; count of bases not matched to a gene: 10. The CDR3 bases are TGTGCCAGCAGCCAAGAGTTGGGTATGGGACAGGGGGTCTACGAGCAGTACTTC. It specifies CASSQELGMGQGVYEQYF.

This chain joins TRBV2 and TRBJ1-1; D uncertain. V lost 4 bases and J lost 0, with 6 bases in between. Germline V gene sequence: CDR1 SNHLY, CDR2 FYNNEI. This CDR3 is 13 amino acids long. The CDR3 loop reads CASSGEVNTEAFF. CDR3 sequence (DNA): TGTGCCAGCAGTGGCGAGGTGAACACTGAAGCTTTCTTT. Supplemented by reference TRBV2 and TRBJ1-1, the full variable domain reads EPEVTQTPSHQVTQMGQEVILRCVPISNHLYFYWYRQILGQKVEFLVSFYNNEISEKSEIFDDQFSVERPDGSNFTLKIRSTKLEDSAMYFCASSGEVNTEAFFGQGTRLTVV.

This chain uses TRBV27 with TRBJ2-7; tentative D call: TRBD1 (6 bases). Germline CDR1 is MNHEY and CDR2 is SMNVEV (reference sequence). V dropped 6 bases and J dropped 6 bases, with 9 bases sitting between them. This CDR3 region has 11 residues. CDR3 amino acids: CASSEGGEQYF. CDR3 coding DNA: TGTGCCAGCAGCGAAGGGGGCGAGCAGTACTTC.

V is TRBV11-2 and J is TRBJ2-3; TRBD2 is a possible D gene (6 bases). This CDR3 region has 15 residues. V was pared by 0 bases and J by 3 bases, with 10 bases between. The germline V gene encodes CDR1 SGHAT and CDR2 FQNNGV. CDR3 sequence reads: CASSLDPRGTDTQYF. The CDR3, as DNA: TGTGCCAGCAGCTTAGATCCTCGGGGGACAGATACGCAGTATTTT.